This T cell receptor (beta chain) was sequenced in a study of T cell responses to AZD1222 COVID-19 vaccine. General study findings and limits: Spike as a whole was targeted by vaccine-associated CD4 TCRs, dominant at 160-218 and 743-854. Just a handful of AZD1222 recipients tested seropositive at baseline.

For this clone: Antigen unknown.

Libraries were prepared by immunoSEQ multiplex PCR; TCRdb keeps only in-frame clonotypes and omits some of them. The table shows about 99,000 clones, with less than 95% occurring only once. The length of the CDR3 is 15 residues. V was trimmed by 3 bases and J by 7 bases, leaving 13 bases between them. Germline CDR1 and CDR2: LNHDA and SQIVND (reference sequence). The sample consisted of peripheral blood, taken on day 0 of AZD1222 vaccination. The chain joins TRBV19 to TRBJ1-6, with TRBD1 as a possible D gene (5 bases). This clonotype was obtained from an adult in good health. The CDR3 region has the DNA TGTGCCAGTAGTATGGCCTACGGGGGGAATTCACCCCTCCACTTT. This translates into CASSMAYGGNSPLHF. The full variable domain, its missing parts supplied by reference TRBV19 and TRBJ1-6, is DGGITQSPKYLFRKEGQNVTLSCEQNLNHDAMYWYRQDPGQGLRLIYYSQIVNDFQKGDIAEGYSVSREKKESFPLTVTSAQKNPTAFYLCASSMAYGGNSPLHFGNGTRLTVT.